These 11 T cell receptor beta chains were all obtained from the same sample, sequenced in a study of cytomegalovirus exposure and HLA in healthy donors. Use of 60 Vbeta and 13 Jbeta primers characterized the PCR. Here immunoSEQ multiplex PCR was the method, and the copy in TCRdb shows in-frame clones only, minus some. In all, the sample yields approximately 180,000 clones. Specimen: PBMCs. Receptors originate from a man aged 25-45 years in good health and CMV-seronegative.

V usage is TRBV5-1 and J usage is TRBJ1-1, with D possibly TRBD1 on 5 matching bases. Trimming left V 0 bases short and J 0 bases short, with 15 bases between. The CDR3 has 17 amino acids. Germline CDR1 and CDR2: SGHRS and YFSETQ. DNA for the CDR3: TGCGCCAGCAGCTTGGTCCCTTATGGGGGGATGAACACTGAAGCTTTCTTT. This gives the protein CASSLVPYGGMNTEAFF.

The V call is TRBV30, the J call TRBJ2-6; D may be TRBD2 (5 bases). Germline CDR1 reads GTSNPN; CDR2 reads SVGIG (reference sequence). With 8 bases removed from V and 1 base from J, the gap between germline ends came to 9 bases. CDR3 length equals 13 residues. The CDR3 spells CARSGSGANVLTF. The CDR3 nucleotides are TGTGCCCGTTCGGGGTCTGGGGCCAACGTCCTGACTTTC.

The chain carries TRBV19 and TRBJ2-7; the D gene is possibly TRBD2 (5 bases). Germline loops: CDR1 LNHDA, CDR2 SQIVND (reference sequence). The CDR3 has 16 residues. V shed 3 bases and J shed 3 bases, with 18 bases lying between them. The CDR3 spells CASSMRWHGLHYEQYF. CDR3 coding DNA: TGTGCCAGTAGTATGAGATGGCACGGACTTCACTACGAGCAGTACTTC.

The chain has TRBV28 and TRBJ2-7, with 12 bases identical to TRBD2. Trimming at V came to 2 bases and at J to 3 bases, leaving 5 bases not matched to a gene. Germline V lookup: CDR1 MDHEN, CDR2 SYDVKM. The CDR3 is 16 residues long. The CDR3 loop reads CASSLAGTSGFYEQYF. CDR3 sequence (DNA): TGTGCCAGCAGTTTAGCCGGGACTAGCGGGTTCTACGAGCAGTACTTC.

This chain links TRBV11-1 with TRBJ2-7, with D possibly matching TRBD1 (5 bases). The ends were cut back, 1 base at V and 6 bases at J, with 13 bases in the middle. Germline V lookup: CDR1 SGHAT, CDR2 FQDESV (reference sequence). CDR3 length: 14 amino acids. CDR3 amino acids: CASSLESQGVEQYF. The CDR3 nucleotides read TGTGCCAGCAGCTTAGAATCACAAGGGGTCGAGCAGTACTTC.

The chain employs TRBV18 and TRBJ2-1; tentative D call: TRBD2 (5 bases). V shed 4 bases and J shed 12 bases, with 16 bases lying between them. The CDR3 has 13 residues. Looked up from germline, CDR1 is KGHSH and CDR2 is LQKENI. CDR3 coding DNA: TGTGCCAGCTCACTAGACCTAGCCCCTGGGCAGTTCTTC. Translating gives CASSLDLAPGQFF.

The genes are TRBV5-1 and TRBJ2-5; D is ambiguous. Between the trimmed V and J ends, which lost 2 bases and 0 bases, there was a span of 5 bases. Germline CDR1 and CDR2: SGHRS and YFSETQ. The CDR3 has 13 amino acids. The CDR3 nucleotides read TGCGCCAGCAGCTTACAATACCAAGAGACCCAGTACTTC. It is translated as CASSLQYQETQYF. Variable domain in full (rest from reference TRBV5-1 and TRBJ2-5): KAGVTQTPRYLIKTRGQQVTLSCSPISGHRSVSWYQQTPGQGLQFLFEYFSETQRNKGNFPGRFSGRQFSNSRSEMNVSTLELGDSALYLCASSLQYQETQYFGPGTRLLVL.

This chain joins TRBV10-3 and TRBJ2-7; 9 nucleotides align to TRBD2. V trimming: 4 bases; J trimming: 0 bases; junction bases outside the gene matches: 10. Germline V lookup: CDR1 ENHRY, CDR2 SYGVKD. The length of the CDR3 is 17 residues. The chain's CDR3 is CAISGGPRTSDSYEQYF. Written as DNA, the CDR3 is TGTGCCATCAGTGGGGGCCCCCGGACTAGCGACTCCTACGAGCAGTACTTC.

V is TRBV7-8 and J is TRBJ1-3; 7 bases are a match to TRBD1. V shed 4 bases, J shed 0 bases, and the junction held 6 bases outside the gene matches. Germline assignment: CDR1 SGHVS and CDR2 FQNEAQ. CDR3 length equals 16 residues. Here the CDR3 reads CASSYTGVPSGNTIYF. The CDR3 DNA follows: TGTGCCAGCAGCTACACAGGGGTTCCCTCTGGAAACACCATATATTTT.

The V gene is TRBV13, the J gene TRBJ2-1, with 8 bases lining up with TRBD2. The CDR3 contains 16 residues. V dropped 2 bases and J dropped 0; count of bases not matched to a gene: 3. In germline, CDR1 is PRHDT, CDR2 FYEKMQ (reference sequence). CDR3 sequence reads: CASSLKGLGSYNEQFF. CDR3 coding DNA: TGTGCCAGCAGCTTAAAGGGACTAGGCTCCTACAATGAGCAGTTCTTC.

V and J are TRBV6-5 and TRBJ2-1; 8 nucleotides agree with TRBD1. Trimming took 2 bases from V and 5 from J; bases not matched to a gene: 8. The CDR3 runs 16 residues. CDR1 is MNHEY and CDR2 is SVGAGI in the germline V gene. This CDR3 is CASSYPGQGINNEQFF. Here the CDR3 DNA reads TGTGCCAGCAGTTACCCAGGACAGGGAATTAACAATGAGCAGTTCTTC.